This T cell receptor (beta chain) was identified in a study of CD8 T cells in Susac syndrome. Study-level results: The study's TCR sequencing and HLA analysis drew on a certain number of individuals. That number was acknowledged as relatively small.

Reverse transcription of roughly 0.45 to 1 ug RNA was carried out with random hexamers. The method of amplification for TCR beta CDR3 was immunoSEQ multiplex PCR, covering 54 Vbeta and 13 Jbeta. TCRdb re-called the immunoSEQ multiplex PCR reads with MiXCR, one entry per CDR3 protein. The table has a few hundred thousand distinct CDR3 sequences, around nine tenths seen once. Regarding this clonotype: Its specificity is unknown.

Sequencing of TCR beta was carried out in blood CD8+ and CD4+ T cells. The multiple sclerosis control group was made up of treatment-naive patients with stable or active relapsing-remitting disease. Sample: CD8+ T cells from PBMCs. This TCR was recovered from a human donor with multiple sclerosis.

CDR3 nucleotides: TGTGCCAGCAGTTTTGGCAAGTCCTACGAGCAGTACTTC. It specifies CASSFGKSYEQYF. This sequence joins TRBV12-3 or TRBV12-4 and TRBJ2-7; D is uncertain. The V and J ends lost 3 bases and 1 base respectively, with 7 bases between them. There are 13 residues in the CDR3.